These 2 T cell receptor beta chains share one sample of origin, sequenced in a study of cytomegalovirus exposure and HLA in healthy donors. Researchers ran the PCR with 60 Vbeta and 13 Jbeta primers. Measured with immunoSEQ multiplex PCR; TCRdb has only the in-frame clones, and not every one. The sample records roughly 290,000 clones, 85% to 90% being singletons. The sequenced material came from PBMCs. These receptors all come from a woman between 18 and 30 years old in good health and CMV-seronegative.

This chain connects TRBV7-6 to TRBJ2-2; 14 bases align to TRBD2. The V and J ends lost 4 bases and 3 bases, in that order; junction bases with no gene match: 13. Germline V gene data show CDR1 as SGHVS and CDR2 as FNYEAQ. This CDR3 comprises 20 residues. CDR3 sequence (DNA): TGTGCCAGCAGCTCCCCTTCGACTAGCGGGGGGGCCCGGGACACCGGGGAGCTGTTTTTT. This translates into CASSSPSTSGGARDTGELFF.

This chain connects TRBV6-4 to TRBJ2-3, with D possibly matching TRBD2 (5 bases). The CDR3 sequence is 14 residues long. With 0 bases removed from V and 4 bases from J, the gap between germline ends came to 8 bases. Germline loops: CDR1 MRHNA, CDR2 SNTAGT. CDR3 loop: CASSDSAGADTQYF. The CDR3 DNA is TGTGCCAGCAGTGACTCCGCCGGGGCAGATACGCAGTATTTT.